This entry features one T cell receptor beta chain sequence. These data are taken from a study of technical replicates of blood from several donors. Assay: immunoSEQ multiplex PCR; the TCRdb copy retains only in-frame clones and omits some. The table lists tens of thousands of clones, approximately 80% of them singletons. Germline lookup yields CDR1 MNHNS and CDR2 SASEGT. V dropped 1 base and J dropped 1 base, with 11 bases sitting between them. The CDR3 loop spans 15 amino acids. The receptor was derived from a human donor in good health. Some clones in this sample may be carry-over from other donors' samples. V gene TRBV6-1 combines with J gene TRBJ2-7; a weak D match, TRBD2 (5 bases). Material for sequencing was PBMCs. CDR3 bases: TGTGCCAGCAGTGAAGTGGCTAGCTCATCCTACGAGCAGTACTTC. The encoded protein is CASSEVASSSYEQYF.